Below, one T cell receptor beta chain is given with its context. Its cognate antigen is unknown. Clones were sequenced by immunoSEQ multiplex PCR, and TCRdb holds only the in-frame ones, with some missing. The sample records under 85,000 clones, roughly nine tenths being singletons. Looked up from germline, CDR1 is SNHLY and CDR2 is FYNNEI. The CDR3 runs 15 residues. V lost 4 bases, J lost 6 bases, and 8 bases stayed unmatched. This specimen comes from a study of OX40 agonist ivuxolimab in advanced cancers. The overall study: The patients got ivuxolimab, which is an agonistic anti-OX40 (CD134) antibody.

General observations from the study: Clonal expansion by week 6 occurred in CD4+ and CD8+ blood T cells (at 0.1 to 3.0 mg/kg). Averaged across samples, CD8+ T cells carried more expanded clones than CD4+ did. Normalized T-cell clonal expansion was also low in some nonresponders.

The specimen was CD4+ or CD8+ T cells sorted from blood, collected in a trial of the OX40 agonist ivuxolimab. The rearrangement joins TRBV2 to TRBJ1-5, with TRBD1 matching 8 bases. The clonotype comes from an adult with an advanced solid tumor such as melanoma, head and neck, liver or kidney cancer. Here the CDR3 DNA reads TGTGCCAGCAGTGTTGACAGGGGATTCGGTCAGCCCCAGCATTTT. As protein: CASSVDRGFGQPQHF.